Sequencing of this T cell receptor beta chain was carried out in a study of breast tumors, draining lymph nodes, adjacent tissues. This clonotype has at least ten counts. Its specificity is not known. V lost 5 bases and J 0 bases, leaving 13 bases between the germline ends. The V gene's germline CDR1 is LNHNV and CDR2 YYDKDF (reference sequence). There are 16 residues in the CDR3. TCRdb called the multiplex PCR reads again in MiXCR, with one record for every CDR3 protein. This sample has some 140,000 distinct CDR3 sequences, with approximately 20% found just once. Breast cancer patients provided tissue from their axillary draining lymph nodes. General study results and limits: Tumor repertoires ranked between lymph nodes and nontumor tissue in diversity, with V and J gene preferences.

The genes are TRBV15 and TRBJ2-2; D remains unclear. The sample consisted of axillary lymph node tissue. The source of this sequence is a female donor with breast cancer. Some clones in this sample may be carry-over from other donors' samples. The DNA of the CDR3 is TGTGCCACCAGCCCGGAGACTGGTTCGAACACCGGGGAGCTGTTTTTT. Its protein is CATSPETGSNTGELFF.